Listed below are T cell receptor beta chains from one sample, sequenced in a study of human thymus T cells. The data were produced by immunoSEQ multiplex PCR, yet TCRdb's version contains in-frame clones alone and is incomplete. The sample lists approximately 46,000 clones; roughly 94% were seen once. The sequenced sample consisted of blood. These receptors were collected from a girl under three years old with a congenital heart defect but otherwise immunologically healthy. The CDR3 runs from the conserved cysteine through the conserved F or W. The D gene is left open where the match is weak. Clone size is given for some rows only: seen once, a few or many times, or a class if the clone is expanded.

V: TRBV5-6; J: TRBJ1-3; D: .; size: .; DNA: TGTGCCAGCAGCTTTGGGGGAACTGGAAACACCATATATTTT; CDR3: CASSFGGTGNTIYF
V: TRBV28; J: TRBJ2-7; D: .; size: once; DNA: TGTGCCAGCAGCCCGCATGTGGGGAGCTCCTACGAGCAGTACTTC; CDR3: CASSPHVGSSYEQYF
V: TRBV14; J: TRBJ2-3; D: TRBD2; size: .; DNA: TGTGCCAGCAGCCAAGATGAGCTAGCGGGTCCCCCTAGCACAGATACGCAGTATTTT; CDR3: CASSQDELAGPPSTDTQYF
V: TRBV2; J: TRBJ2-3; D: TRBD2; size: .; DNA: TGTGCCAGCAGTGAGTTGGCTAGCGGAACAGATACGCAGTATTTT; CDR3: CASSELASGTDTQYF
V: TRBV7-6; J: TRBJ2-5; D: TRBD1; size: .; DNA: TGTGCCAGCAGCCTAGGGACAGGGAGGGGAGAGACCCAGTACTTC; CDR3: CASSLGTGRGETQYF
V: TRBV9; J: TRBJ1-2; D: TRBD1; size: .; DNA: TGTGCCAGCAGCTCCCGGGACAGGGGGCAGTGGGCCTACACCTTC; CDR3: CASSSRDRGQWAYTF
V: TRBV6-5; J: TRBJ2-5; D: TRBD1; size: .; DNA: TGTGCCAGCAGTTTAAACAGGGGATGGGGAGAGACCCAGTACTTC; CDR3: CASSLNRGWGETQYF
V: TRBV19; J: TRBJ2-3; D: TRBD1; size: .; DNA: TGTGCCAGTACCCCGGGACAGGTCGCAGATACGCAGTATTTT; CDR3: CASTPGQVADTQYF
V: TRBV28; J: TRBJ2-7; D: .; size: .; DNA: TGTGCCAGCAGTTTCCAGGGGAATAGCGAGCAGTACTTC; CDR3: CASSFQGNSEQYF
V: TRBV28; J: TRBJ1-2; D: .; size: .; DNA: TGTGCCAGCGGGAGTAAGAACTATGGCTACACCTTC; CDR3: CASGSKNYGYTF
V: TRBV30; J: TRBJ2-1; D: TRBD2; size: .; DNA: TGTGCCTGCACGGGTGGGAGGGCCTTTTCACATGAGCAGTTCTTC; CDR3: CACTGGRAFSHEQFF
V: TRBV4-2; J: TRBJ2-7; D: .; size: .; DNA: TGTGCCAGCAGCCAAGATATAGGCTCCTACGAGCAGTACTTC; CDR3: CASSQDIGSYEQYF
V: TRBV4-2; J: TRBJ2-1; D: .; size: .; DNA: TGTGCCAGCAGCCAAGTACGACTTCTCAATGAGCAGTTCTTC; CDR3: CASSQVRLLNEQFF
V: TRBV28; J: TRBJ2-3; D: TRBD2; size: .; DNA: TGTGCCAGCAGTTCCTCCCGAGGACTAGCGGGAGGGCGGGATACGCAGTATTTT; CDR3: CASSSSRGLAGGRDTQYF
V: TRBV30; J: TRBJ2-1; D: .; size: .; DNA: TGTGCCAGGGGTAGAGGCAATGAGCAGTTCTTC; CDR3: CARGRGNEQFF
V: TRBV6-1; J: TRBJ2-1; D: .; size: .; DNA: TGTGCCAGCAGTGAAAGTCCAGGGACCCTATACAATGAGCAGTTCTTC; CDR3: CASSESPGTLYNEQFF
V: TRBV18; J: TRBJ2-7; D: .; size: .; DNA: TGTGCCAGCTCACCACCGGGGGGCGGGAGCGGAGGCGAGCAGTACTTC; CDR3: CASSPPGGGSGGEQYF
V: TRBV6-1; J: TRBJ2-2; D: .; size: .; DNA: TGTGCCAGCAGAGGACGGAACACCGGGGAGCTGTTTTTT; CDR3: CASRGRNTGELFF
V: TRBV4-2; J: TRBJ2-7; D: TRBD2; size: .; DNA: TGTGCCAGCAGCCAAGGAGTAGCGGGGTACAGCGGGAGGTCCGAGCAGTACTTC; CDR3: CASSQGVAGYSGRSEQYF
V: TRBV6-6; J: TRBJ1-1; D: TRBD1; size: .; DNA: TGTGCCAGCAAGGGGACAGTCCTGGTCAACACTGAAGCTTTCTTT; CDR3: CASKGTVLVNTEAFF
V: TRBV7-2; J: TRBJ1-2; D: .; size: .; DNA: TGTGCCAGCAGCCAGCAGGGGTTCCTAACTAATGGCTACACCTTC; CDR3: CASSQQGFLTNGYTF
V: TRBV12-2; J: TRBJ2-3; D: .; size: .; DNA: TGTGCAAGTCGCCCTACTACCCTCCCGATTCCAGATACGCAGTATTTT; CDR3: CASRPTTLPIPDTQYF
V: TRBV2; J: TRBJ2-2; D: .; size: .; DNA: TGTGCCAGCAGTGAGTCTTCAGGGGGGGCCGGGGAGCTGTTTTTT; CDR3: CASSESSGGAGELFF
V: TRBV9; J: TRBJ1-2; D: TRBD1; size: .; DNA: TGTGCCAGCAGCGGACAGGGGTTGGTCGGCTACACCTTC; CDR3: CASSGQGLVGYTF
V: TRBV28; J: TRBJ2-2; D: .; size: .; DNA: TGTGCCAGCACCGCTTGGGCCACCCACACCGGGGAGCTGTTTTTT; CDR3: CASTAWATHTGELFF
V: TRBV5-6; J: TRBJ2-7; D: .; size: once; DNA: TGTGCCAGCAGCTTTGCCAGGTCGAGAGAGCAGTACTTC; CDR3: CASSFARSREQYF
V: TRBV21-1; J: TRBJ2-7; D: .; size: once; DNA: TGTGCCAGCAGCAAAGCGCCCCAGAAGACAGGAGACGAGGGGCCCTACGAGCAGTACTTC; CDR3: CASSKAPQKTGDEGPYEQYF
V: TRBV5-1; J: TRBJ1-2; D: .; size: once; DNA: TGCGCCAGCAGCTCTCAGGGAGGTGGCTACACCTTC; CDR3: CASSSQGGGYTF
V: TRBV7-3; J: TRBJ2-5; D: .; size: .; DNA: TGTGCCAGCAGCGTACGCTACTACGAACAGGGAATAGAGACCCAGTACTTC; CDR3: CASSVRYYEQGIETQYF
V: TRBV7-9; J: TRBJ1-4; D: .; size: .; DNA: TGTGCCAGCAGCTTGTACGGCACAGGTCTAAATGAAAAACTGTTTTTT; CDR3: CASSLYGTGLNEKLFF
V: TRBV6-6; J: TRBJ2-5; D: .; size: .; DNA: TGTGCCAGCAGTTACGCAGGGAGAGGGGAGACCCAGTACTTC; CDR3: CASSYAGRGETQYF
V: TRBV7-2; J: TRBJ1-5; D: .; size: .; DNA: TGTGCCAGCAGCTCACTACAGGGCCAGCCCCAGCATTTT; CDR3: CASSSLQGQPQHF
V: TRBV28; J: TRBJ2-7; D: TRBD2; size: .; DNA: TGTGCCAGCAGTTTAGAGCTAGCGGGATATGGCGAGCAGTACTTC; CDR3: CASSLELAGYGEQYF
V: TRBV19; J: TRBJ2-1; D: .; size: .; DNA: TGTGCCAGTATAAACCCCGACGACAGGTCAAGTGAGCAGTTCTTC; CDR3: CASINPDDRSSEQFF
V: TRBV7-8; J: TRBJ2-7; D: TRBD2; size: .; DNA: TGTGCCAGCAGGACGGGAGGTGCTCCCTACGAGCAGTACTTC; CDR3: CASRTGGAPYEQYF
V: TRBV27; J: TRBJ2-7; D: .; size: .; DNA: TGTGCCAGCAGTTTATACCCCGGGAGTAGCGGAGAGTACGAGCAGTACTTC; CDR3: CASSLYPGSSGEYEQYF
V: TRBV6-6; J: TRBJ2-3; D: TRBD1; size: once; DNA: TGTGCCAGCAGACCAGACAGGGGGCGCGGCACAGATACGCAGTATTTT; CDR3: CASRPDRGRGTDTQYF
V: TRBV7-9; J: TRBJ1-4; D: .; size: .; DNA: TGTGCCAGCAGCTTACCGACCGTCGGGAGTGAAAAACTGTTTTTT; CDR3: CASSLPTVGSEKLFF
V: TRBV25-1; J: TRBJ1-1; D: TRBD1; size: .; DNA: TGTGCCAGCAGTGTCGGACTTGGACAGGGAAACACTGAAGCTTTCTTT; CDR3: CASSVGLGQGNTEAFF
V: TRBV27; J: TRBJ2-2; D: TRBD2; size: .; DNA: TGTGCCAGCAGTTTATCGCACTTCTCCTCCGGGGGGGCTAACACCGGGGAGCTGTTTTTT; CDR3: CASSLSHFSSGGANTGELFF
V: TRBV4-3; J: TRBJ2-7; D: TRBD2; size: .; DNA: TGCGCCAGCAGCCAAGGGGCTAGCGGGGTTTACGAGCAGTACTTC; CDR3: CASSQGASGVYEQYF
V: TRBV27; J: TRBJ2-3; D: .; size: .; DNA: TGTGCCAGCAGTCACATGACAGGCCGCACAGATACGCAGTATTTT; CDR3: CASSHMTGRTDTQYF
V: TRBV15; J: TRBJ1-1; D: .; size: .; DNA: TGTGCCACCAGCAAGGGAAGACAGACTGAAGCTTTCTTT; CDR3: CATSKGRQTEAFF
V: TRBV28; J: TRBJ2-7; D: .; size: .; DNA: TGTGCCAGCGGGACCGCAGCCTACGAGCAGTACTTC; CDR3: CASGTAAYEQYF
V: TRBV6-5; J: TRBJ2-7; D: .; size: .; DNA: TGTGCCAGCAGTTGGTATGGGGGTGGTGATTTCTACGAGCAGTACTTC; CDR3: CASSWYGGGDFYEQYF
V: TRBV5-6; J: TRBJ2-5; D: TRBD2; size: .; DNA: TGTGCCAGCAGCCTAGGGACTAGCGGATCTCAAGAGACCCAGTACTTC; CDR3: CASSLGTSGSQETQYF
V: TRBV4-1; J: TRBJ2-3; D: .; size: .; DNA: TGCGCCAGCAGCCAAGATTTCTACACAGATACGCAGTATTTT; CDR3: CASSQDFYTDTQYF
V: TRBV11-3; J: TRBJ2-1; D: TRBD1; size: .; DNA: TGTGCCAGCAGCTTAGAGGGACAGGGAACCGATGAGCAGTTCTTC; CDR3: CASSLEGQGTDEQFF
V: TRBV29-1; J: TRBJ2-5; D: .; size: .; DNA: TGCAGCGCTAAACAGAGGGAGACCCAGTACTTC; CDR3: CSAKQRETQYF
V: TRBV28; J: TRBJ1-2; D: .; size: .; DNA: TGTGCCAGCAGTCTTGGACATCCGCCCAGGAATGGCTACACCTTC; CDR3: CASSLGHPPRNGYTF
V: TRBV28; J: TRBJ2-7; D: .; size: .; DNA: TGTGCCAGCAGGGGTAGAGGGTCCTACGAGCAGTACTTC; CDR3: CASRGRGSYEQYF
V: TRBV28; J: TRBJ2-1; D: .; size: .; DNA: TGTGCCAGCAACCCTGGGCGGGGTCCTAAGCAGTTCTTC; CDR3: CASNPGRGPKQFF
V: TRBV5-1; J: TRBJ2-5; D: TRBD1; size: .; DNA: TGCGCCAGCAGCTTGCTCGTTGACAGGGTGCCCCAAGAGACCCAGTACTTC; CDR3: CASSLLVDRVPQETQYF